This T cell receptor beta chain was documented in a study of blood T cell repertoires in COVID-19. About the study: The United States, Italy and Spain supplied acute and convalescent COVID-19 samples. The analysed material was cDNA or gDNA that came from T cells, B-cell-depleted T cells, or PBMCs.

V was trimmed by 2 bases and J by 8 bases, leaving 21 bases between them. The germline V gene has CDR1 LGHNA and CDR2 YSLEER. CDR3 size: 16 residues. Study processing details: The authors estimated nucleated cell counts from reference gene primer amplification. TCRdb keeps only in-frame clones here, not all; method: immunoSEQ multiplex PCR. V, J and clone size are taken as reported in that table, and D and trimming were inferred from the DNA itself. This sample has about 52,000 clones, with around 84% found just once. The material sequenced was peripheral blood. The source is an older man with acute or convalescent COVID-19. The chain uses TRBV4-3 and TRBJ1-2; TRBD1 is a possible D gene (5 bases). CDR3 DNA sequence: TGCGCCAGCAGCCAACCCGAGGGACTTCGGAGGGGAGGCTACACCTTC. Translating it yields CASSQPEGLRRGGYTF.